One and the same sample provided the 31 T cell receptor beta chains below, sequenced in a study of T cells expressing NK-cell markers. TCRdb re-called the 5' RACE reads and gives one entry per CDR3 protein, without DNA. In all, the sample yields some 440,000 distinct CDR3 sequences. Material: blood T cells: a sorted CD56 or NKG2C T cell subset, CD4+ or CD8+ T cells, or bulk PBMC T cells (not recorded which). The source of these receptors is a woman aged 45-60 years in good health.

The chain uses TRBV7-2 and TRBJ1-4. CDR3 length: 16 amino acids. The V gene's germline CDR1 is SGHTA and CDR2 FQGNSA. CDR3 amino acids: CASSLAGLTQGEKLFF.

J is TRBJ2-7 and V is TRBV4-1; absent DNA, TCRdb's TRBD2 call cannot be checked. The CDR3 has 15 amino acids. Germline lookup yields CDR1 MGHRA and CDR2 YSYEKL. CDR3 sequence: CASSRLGLAGNEQYF.

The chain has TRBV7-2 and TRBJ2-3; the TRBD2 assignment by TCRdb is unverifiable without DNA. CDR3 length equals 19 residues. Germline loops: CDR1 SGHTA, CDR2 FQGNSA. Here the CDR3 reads CASSYFVTGLAGRTDTQYF.

CDR3 amino acids: CASSHGTDNEQFF. V is TRBV3-1 and J is TRBJ2-1. Germline loops: CDR1 LGHDT, CDR2 YNNKEL (reference sequence). This CDR3 spans 13 amino acids.

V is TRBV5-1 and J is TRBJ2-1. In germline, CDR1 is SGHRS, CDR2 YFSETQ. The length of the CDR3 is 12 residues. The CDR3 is CASSQIVTEQFF.

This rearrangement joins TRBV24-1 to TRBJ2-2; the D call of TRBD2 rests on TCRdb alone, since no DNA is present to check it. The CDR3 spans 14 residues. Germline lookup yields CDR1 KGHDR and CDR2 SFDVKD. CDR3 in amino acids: CATAGGSNTGELFF.

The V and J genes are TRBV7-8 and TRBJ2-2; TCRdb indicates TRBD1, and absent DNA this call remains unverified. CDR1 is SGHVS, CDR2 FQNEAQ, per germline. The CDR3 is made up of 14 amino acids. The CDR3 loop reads CASNFNAVPGELFF.

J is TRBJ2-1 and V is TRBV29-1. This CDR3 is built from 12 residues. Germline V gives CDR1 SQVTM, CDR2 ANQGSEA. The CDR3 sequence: CSGRSSYNEQFF.

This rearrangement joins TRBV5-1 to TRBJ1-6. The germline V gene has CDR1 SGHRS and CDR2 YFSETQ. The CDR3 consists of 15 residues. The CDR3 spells CASSPYDTYNSPLHF.

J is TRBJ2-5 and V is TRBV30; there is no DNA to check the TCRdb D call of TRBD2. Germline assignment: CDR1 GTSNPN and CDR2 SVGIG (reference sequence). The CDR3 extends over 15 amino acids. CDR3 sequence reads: CAWSVPAGIQETQYF.

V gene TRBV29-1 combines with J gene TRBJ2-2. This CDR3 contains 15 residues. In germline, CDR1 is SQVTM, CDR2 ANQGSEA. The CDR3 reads CSVSVSAATTGELFF.

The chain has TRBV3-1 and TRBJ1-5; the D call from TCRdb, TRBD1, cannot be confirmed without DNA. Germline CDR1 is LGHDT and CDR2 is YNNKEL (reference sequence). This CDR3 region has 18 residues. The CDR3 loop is CASSLGIVRGKSNQPQHF. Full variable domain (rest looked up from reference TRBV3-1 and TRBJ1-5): DTAVSQTPKYLVTQMGNDKSIKCEQNLGHDTMYWYKQDSKKFLKIMFSYNNKELIINETVPNRFSPKSPDKAHLNLHINSLELGDSAVYFCASSLGIVRGKSNQPQHFGDGTRLSIL.

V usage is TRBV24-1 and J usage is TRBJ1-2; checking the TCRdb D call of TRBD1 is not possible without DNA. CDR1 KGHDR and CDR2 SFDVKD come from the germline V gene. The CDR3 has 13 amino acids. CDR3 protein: CATSDPQAADYTF.

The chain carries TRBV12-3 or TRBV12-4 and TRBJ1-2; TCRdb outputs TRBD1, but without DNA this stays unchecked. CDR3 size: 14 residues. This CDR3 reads CASSFRGRDYGYTF.

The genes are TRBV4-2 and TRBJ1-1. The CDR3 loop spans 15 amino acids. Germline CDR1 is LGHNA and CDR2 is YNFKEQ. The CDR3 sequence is CASSQASGGVTEAFF.

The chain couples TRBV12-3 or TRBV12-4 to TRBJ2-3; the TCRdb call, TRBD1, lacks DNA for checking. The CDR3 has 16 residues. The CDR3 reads CASSFEGAKGTDTQYF.

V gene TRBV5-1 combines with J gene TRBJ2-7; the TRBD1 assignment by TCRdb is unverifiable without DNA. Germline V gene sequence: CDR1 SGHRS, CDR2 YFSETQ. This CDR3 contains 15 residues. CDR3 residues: CASSNPGQGLNEQYF.

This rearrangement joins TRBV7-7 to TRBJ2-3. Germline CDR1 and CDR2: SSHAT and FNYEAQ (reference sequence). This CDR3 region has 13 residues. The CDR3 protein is CASSGIDTDTQYF.

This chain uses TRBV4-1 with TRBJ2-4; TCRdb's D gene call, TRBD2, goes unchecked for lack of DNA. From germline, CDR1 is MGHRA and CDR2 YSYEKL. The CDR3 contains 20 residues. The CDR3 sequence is CASSQSGAPGLAAAKNIQYF.

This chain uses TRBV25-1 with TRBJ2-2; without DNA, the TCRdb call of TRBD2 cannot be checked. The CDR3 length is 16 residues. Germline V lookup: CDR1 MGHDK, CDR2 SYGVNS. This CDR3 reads CASKGPGVANTGELFF.

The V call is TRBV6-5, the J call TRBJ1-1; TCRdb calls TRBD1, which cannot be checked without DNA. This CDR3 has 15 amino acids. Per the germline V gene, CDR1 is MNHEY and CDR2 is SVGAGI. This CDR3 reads CASSYATAGYTEAFF.

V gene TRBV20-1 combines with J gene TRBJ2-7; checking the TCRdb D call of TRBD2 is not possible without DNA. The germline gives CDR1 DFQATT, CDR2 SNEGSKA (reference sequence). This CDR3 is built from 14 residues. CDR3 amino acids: CSARGLAGDGEQYF.

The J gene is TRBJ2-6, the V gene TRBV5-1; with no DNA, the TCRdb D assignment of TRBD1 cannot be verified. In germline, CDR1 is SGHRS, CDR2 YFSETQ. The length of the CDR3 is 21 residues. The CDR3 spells CASSLVLSGASLLGGANVLTF.

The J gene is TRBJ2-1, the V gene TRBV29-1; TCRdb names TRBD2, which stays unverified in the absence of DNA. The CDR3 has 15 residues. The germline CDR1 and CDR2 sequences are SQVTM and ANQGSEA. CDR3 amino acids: CSAPRGGFSYNEQFF.

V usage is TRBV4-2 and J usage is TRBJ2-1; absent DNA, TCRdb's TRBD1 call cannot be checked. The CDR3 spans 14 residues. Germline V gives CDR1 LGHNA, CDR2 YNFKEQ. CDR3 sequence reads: CASSQPVGANEQFF.

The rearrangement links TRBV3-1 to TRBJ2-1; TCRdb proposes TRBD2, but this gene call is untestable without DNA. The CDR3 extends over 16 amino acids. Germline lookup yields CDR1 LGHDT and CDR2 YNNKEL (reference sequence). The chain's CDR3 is CASSHVAGVGRNEQFF.

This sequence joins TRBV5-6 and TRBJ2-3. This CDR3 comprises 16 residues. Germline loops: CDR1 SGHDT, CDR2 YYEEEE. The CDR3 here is CASSLMGISSTDTQYF.

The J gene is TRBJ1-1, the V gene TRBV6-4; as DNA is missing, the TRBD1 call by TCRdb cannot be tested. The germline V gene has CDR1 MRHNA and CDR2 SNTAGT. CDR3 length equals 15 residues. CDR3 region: CASRADTNRVTEAFF.

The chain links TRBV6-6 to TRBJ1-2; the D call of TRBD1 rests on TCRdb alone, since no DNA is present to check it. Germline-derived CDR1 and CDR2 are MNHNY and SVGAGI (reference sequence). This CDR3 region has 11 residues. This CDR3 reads CASSATGGYTF.

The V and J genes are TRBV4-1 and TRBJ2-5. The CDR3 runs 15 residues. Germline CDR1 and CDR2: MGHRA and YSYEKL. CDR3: CASSQLGPIQETQYF.

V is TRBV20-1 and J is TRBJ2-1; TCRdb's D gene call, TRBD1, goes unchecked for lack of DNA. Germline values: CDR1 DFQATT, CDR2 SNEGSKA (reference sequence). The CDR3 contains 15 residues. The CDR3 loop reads CSARHRDRGRIRQFF.